This is a list of T cell receptor beta chains from one sample in a study of T cells in Graves' hyperthyroidism and ophthalmopathy. Each CDR3 protein is one row after TCRdb ran MiXCR on the multiplex PCR reads. The sample gives fewer than 650,000 distinct CDR3 sequences, over 45% of which show up once; around two fifths is in the top ten. The material sequenced was peripheral blood or thyroid tissue (not recorded which). The origin of the receptors is an adult woman with Graves' disease, either hyperthyroidism or ophthalmopathy (not recorded which). CDR3s include the opening cysteine and the closing phenylalanine or tryptophan. D genes are given only for firm matches. Not all rows give a size; the values are once, few, many and, for expanded clones, a class.

clone size: many
V gene: TRBV7-9
J gene: TRBJ1-4
D gene: .
CDR3 DNA: TGTGCCAGCAGCTTAGTTTTGGGGACTGAAAAACTGTTTTTT
CDR3 protein: CASSLVLGTEKLFF

clone size: .
V gene: TRBV7-2
J gene: TRBJ2-7
D gene: TRBD2
CDR3 DNA: TGTGCCAGCAGCTTAGGGTTACGGACTAGCGTGACGGACGAGCAGTACTTC
CDR3 protein: CASSLGLRTSVTDEQYF

clone size: .
V gene: TRBV10-3
J gene: TRBJ2-7
D gene: TRBD1
CDR3 DNA: TGTGCCATCAGTGAGCGGGACAGGGAGTCACAGTACTTC
CDR3 protein: CAISERDRESQYF

clone size: .
V gene: TRBV12-3/TRBV12-4
J gene: TRBJ1-2
D gene: .
CDR3 DNA: TGTGCCAGCAGTTTGGGCGGACAGCCTAGCTATGGCTACACCTTC
CDR3 protein: CASSLGGQPSYGYTF

clone size: .
V gene: TRBV29-1
J gene: TRBJ1-1
D gene: TRBD1
CDR3 DNA: TGCAGTGGACAGGCCCCAGACACTGAAGCTTTCTTT
CDR3 protein: CSGQAPDTEAFF

clone size: .
V gene: TRBV20-1
J gene: TRBJ2-5
D gene: TRBD1
CDR3 DNA: TGCAGTGCTGACAGGGCGAGGTCGGATGAGACCCAGTACTTC
CDR3 protein: CSADRARSDETQYF

clone size: .
V gene: TRBV11-2
J gene: TRBJ2-5
D gene: .
CDR3 DNA: TGTACAAAACGGGGGATTGAGACCCAGTACTTC
CDR3 protein: CTKRGIETQYF

clone size: .
V gene: TRBV12-3/TRBV12-4
J gene: TRBJ2-2
D gene: .
CDR3 DNA: TGTGCCAGCAGTCGCGAGGGCGGGGAGCTGCTTTTT
CDR3 protein: CASSREGGELLF

clone size: .
V gene: TRBV3-1
J gene: TRBJ1-1
D gene: TRBD1
CDR3 DNA: TGTGCCAGCAGCCAATTTGGAGGACAGGTCAACACTGAAGCTTTCTTT
CDR3 protein: CASSQFGGQVNTEAFF

clone size: many
V gene: TRBV13
J gene: TRBJ2-2
D gene: .
CDR3 DNA: TGTGCCAGCAGCTCTAGGACGGGATACACCGGGGAGCTGTTTTTT
CDR3 protein: CASSSRTGYTGELFF

clone size: many
V gene: TRBV7-2
J gene: TRBJ2-2
D gene: TRBD1
CDR3 DNA: TGTGCCAGCAGCTCACAGGGGACCGGGGAGCTGTTTTTT
CDR3 protein: CASSSQGTGELFF

clone size: .
V gene: TRBV6-6
J gene: TRBJ1-4
D gene: TRBD1
CDR3 DNA: TGTGCCAGCAGTTTCTGGACAGGTCGAGAACTGTTTTTT
CDR3 protein: CASSFWTGRELFF

clone size: .
V gene: TRBV2
J gene: TRBJ1-6
D gene: .
CDR3 DNA: TGTGCCAGCACCCCCGGGATTCCTTCACCCCTCCACTTT
CDR3 protein: CASTPGIPSPLHF

clone size: .
V gene: TRBV29-1
J gene: TRBJ1-1
D gene: .
CDR3 DNA: TGCAGCGTTGTTATTGTGCAGGGTGGCACTGAAGCTTTCTTT
CDR3 protein: CSVVIVQGGTEAFF

clone size: few
V gene: TRBV5-1
J gene: TRBJ2-7
D gene: .
CDR3 DNA: TGCGCCAGCAGCTTCAACAAGGGCTACGAGCAGTACTTC
CDR3 protein: CASSFNKGYEQYF

clone size: .
V gene: TRBV29-1
J gene: TRBJ2-7
D gene: TRBD1
CDR3 DNA: TGCAGCGTTGATCCGGGGACAGTGTACGAGCAGTACTTC
CDR3 protein: CSVDPGTVYEQYF

clone size: many
V gene: TRBV7-8
J gene: TRBJ1-1
D gene: TRBD1
CDR3 DNA: TGTGCCAGCAGCTTACCCGGACAGGGACACACTGAAGCTTTCTTT
CDR3 protein: CASSLPGQGHTEAFF

clone size: .
V gene: TRBV9
J gene: TRBJ1-1
D gene: TRBD1
CDR3 DNA: TGTGCCAGCAGCCAAAGGCCAGGGGGCCGTGAAGCTTTCTTT
CDR3 protein: CASSQRPGGREAFF

clone size: .
V gene: TRBV7-9
J gene: TRBJ1-2
D gene: TRBD1
CDR3 DNA: TGTGCCAGCAGCGCAACCTTGGACAGGGAACTCAATGGCTACACCTTC
CDR3 protein: CASSATLDRELNGYTF

clone size: .
V gene: TRBV29-1
J gene: TRBJ2-7
D gene: .
CDR3 DNA: TGCAGCGTTGTTTTCACCTACGAGCAGTACTTC
CDR3 protein: CSVVFTYEQYF

clone size: .
V gene: TRBV6-5
J gene: TRBJ2-6
D gene: .
CDR3 DNA: TGTGCCAGCAGTTACTCGAGACCTCTCCTCGGGGCCAACGTCCTGACTTTC
CDR3 protein: CASSYSRPLLGANVLTF

clone size: many
V gene: TRBV4-2
J gene: TRBJ1-3
D gene: .
CDR3 DNA: TGTGCCAGCAGCCAAGCTGTCCGCTCTGGAAACACCATATATTTT
CDR3 protein: CASSQAVRSGNTIYF

clone size: many
V gene: TRBV20-1
J gene: TRBJ2-5
D gene: .
CDR3 DNA: TGCAGTGCTAGAGTAGGGGTGAAAGAGACCCAGTACTTC
CDR3 protein: CSARVGVKETQYF

clone size: .
V gene: TRBV19
J gene: TRBJ1-5
D gene: TRBD1
CDR3 DNA: TGTGCCACCCGGTTCAAAGACAGGGAGAATCAGCCCCAGCATTTT
CDR3 protein: CATRFKDRENQPQHF

clone size: many
V gene: TRBV7-2
J gene: TRBJ2-5
D gene: .
CDR3 DNA: TGTGCCAGCAGCCCAGGGGCCGGACAGACCCAGTACTTC
CDR3 protein: CASSPGAGQTQYF

clone size: .
V gene: TRBV7-9
J gene: TRBJ1-4
D gene: TRBD1
CDR3 DNA: TGCGCCAGCAGCGGGGGGACAGGGGGCTCTGATGAAAAACTGTTTTTT
CDR3 protein: CASSGGTGGSDEKLFF

clone size: .
V gene: TRBV12-3/TRBV12-4
J gene: TRBJ2-2
D gene: .
CDR3 DNA: TGTGCCAGCAACCGGGGGGCAATGAACACCGGGGAGCTGTTTTTT
CDR3 protein: CASNRGAMNTGELFF

clone size: .
V gene: TRBV20-1
J gene: TRBJ2-1
D gene: .
CDR3 DNA: TGCAGTGCCCCGAAGGGGCCATCCTACAATGAGCAGTTCTTC
CDR3 protein: CSAPKGPSYNEQFF

clone size: many
V gene: TRBV12-3/TRBV12-4
J gene: TRBJ1-1
D gene: .
CDR3 DNA: TGTGCCAGCAATTTATTCCAGGGCACTGAAGCTTTCTTT
CDR3 protein: CASNLFQGTEAFF

clone size: once
V gene: TRBV5-1
J gene: TRBJ1-5
D gene: .
CDR3 DNA: TGCGCCAGCAGCCGGGAGGGCCGCCAAGAGACCCAGCATTTT
CDR3 protein: CASSREGRQETQHF